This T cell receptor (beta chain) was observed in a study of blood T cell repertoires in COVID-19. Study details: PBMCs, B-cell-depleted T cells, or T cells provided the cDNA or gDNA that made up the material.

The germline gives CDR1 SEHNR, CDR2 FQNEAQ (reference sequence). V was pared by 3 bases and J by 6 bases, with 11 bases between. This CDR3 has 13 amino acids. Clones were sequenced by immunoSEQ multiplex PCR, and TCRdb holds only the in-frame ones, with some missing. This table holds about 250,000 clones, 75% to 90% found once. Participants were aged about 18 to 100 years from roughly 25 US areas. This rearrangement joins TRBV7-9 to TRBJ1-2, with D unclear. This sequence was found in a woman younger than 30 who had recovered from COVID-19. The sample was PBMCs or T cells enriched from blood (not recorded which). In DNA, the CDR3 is TGTGCCAGCAGCTTGGGCCGGGGAGATGGCTACACCTTC. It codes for CASSLGRGDGYTF. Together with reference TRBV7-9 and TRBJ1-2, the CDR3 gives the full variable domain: DTGVSQNPRHKITKRGQNVTFRCDPISEHNRLYWYRQTLGQGPEFLTYFQNEAQLEKSRLLSDRFSAERPKGSFSTLEIQRTEQGDSAMYLCASSLGRGDGYTFGSGTRLTVV.